This entry lists 5 T cell receptor beta chains sequenced from one sample in a study of shared clonotypes between healthy human individuals. TCRdb's table, derived via immunoSEQ multiplex PCR, lists solely in-frame clones and lacks some. The sample gives millions of clones, about 94% of which show up once; around 1.1% is in the top ten. Naive CD8 cells, CD45RO-negative and positively selected for CCR7, excluded terminally differentiated effector memory CD45RA+ cells. The sample was naive CD8+ T cells sorted from blood. These receptors were obtained from a man aged 18 to 35 in good health.

This clone came up once. V gene TRBV5-1 combines with J gene TRBJ2-7, with 8 positions matching TRBD1. This CDR3 is built from 15 residues. The junction had 4 bases not matched to a gene; V was cut back by 2 bases and J by 0 bases. Looked up from germline, CDR1 is SGHRS and CDR2 is YFSETQ. This chain's CDR3 is CASSLFGTGSYEQYF. In DNA form, the CDR3 reads TGCGCCAGCAGCTTATTCGGGACAGGCTCCTACGAGCAGTACTTC.

The V and J genes are TRBV4-3 and TRBJ1-1; the D is unclear. This CDR3 comprises 14 residues. The germline CDR1 and CDR2 sequences are LGHNA and YSLEER. The V end lost 0 bases, the J end lost 1 base, and 6 bases lay between the germline ends. The CDR3 sequence is CASSQDPANTEAFF. For the CDR3, the DNA is TGCGCCAGCAGCCAAGATCCGGCGAACACTGAAGCTTTCTTT.

V is TRBV7-9 and J is TRBJ1-1; 10 bases agree with TRBD1. This CDR3 has 15 amino acids. Unmatched junction bases numbered 9, after V lost 5 bases and J lost 6 bases. Looked up from germline, CDR1 is SEHNR and CDR2 is FQNEAQ (reference sequence). The CDR3 loop reads CASSLPGTGAPEAFF. The CDR3 nucleotides are TGTGCCAGCAGCCTTCCCGGGACAGGGGCCCCTGAAGCTTTCTTT.

Details on this clone: This sample includes further DNA sequences coding for the same CDR3. J is TRBJ2-7 and V is TRBV5-1, with D unresolved. Germline loops: CDR1 SGHRS, CDR2 YFSETQ. The CDR3 spans 13 residues. V was pared by 0 bases and J by 1 base, with 5 bases between. CDR3 DNA: TGCGCCAGCAGCTTGGAGATTTCCTACGAGCAGTACTTC. This sequence encodes CASSLEISYEQYF.

The chain combines TRBV7-8 with TRBJ1-1; no clear D. Trimming left V 2 bases short and J 3 bases short, with 13 bases between. CDR1 is SGHVS and CDR2 is FQNEAQ in the germline V gene. CDR3 length: 15 residues. The CDR3 reads CASSLSTSWDTEAFF. The CDR3 DNA reads TGTGCCAGCAGCTTATCCACTTCTTGGGACACTGAAGCTTTCTTT.